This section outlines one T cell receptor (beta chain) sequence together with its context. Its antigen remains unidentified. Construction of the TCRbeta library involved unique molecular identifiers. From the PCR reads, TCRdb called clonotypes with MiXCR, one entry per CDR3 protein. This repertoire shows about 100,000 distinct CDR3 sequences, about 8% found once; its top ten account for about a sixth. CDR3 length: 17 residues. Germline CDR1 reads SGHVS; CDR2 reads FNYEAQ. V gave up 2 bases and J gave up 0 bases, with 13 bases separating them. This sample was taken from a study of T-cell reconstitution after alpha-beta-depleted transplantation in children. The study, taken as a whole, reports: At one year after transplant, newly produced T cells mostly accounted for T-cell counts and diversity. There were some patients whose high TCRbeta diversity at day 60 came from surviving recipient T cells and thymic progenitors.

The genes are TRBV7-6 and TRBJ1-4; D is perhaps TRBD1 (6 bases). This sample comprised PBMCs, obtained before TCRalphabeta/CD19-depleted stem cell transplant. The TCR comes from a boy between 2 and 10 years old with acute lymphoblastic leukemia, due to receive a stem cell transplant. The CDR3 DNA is TGTGCCAGCAGCTTATCGTTAGGGGGAACAACTAATGAAAAACTGTTTTTT. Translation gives CASSLSLGGTTNEKLFF. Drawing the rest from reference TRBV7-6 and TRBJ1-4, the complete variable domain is GAGVSQSPRYKVTKRGQDVALRCDPISGHVSLYWYRQALGQGPEFLTYFNYEAQQDKSGLPNDRFSAERPEGSISTLTIQRTEQRDSAMYRCASSLSLGGTTNEKLFFGSGTQLSVL.